This paragraph covers one T cell receptor beta chain sequence. V was cut by 0 bases and J by 4 bases, with 9 bases left in between. Germline values: CDR1 ENHRY, CDR2 SYGVKD. This CDR3 has 15 residues. Enrolment of Seattle patients took place during active infection, and they were followed longitudinally. This entry comes from a study of blood T cell repertoires in COVID-19. On the study more broadly: Researchers got acute and convalescent COVID-19 samples from the United States, Italy and Spain. T cells, B-cell-depleted T cells, or PBMCs provided the cDNA or gDNA that served as material.

In the source study's methods: Amplification of reference gene primers provided the estimated nucleated cell counts. The protocol was immunoSEQ multiplex PCR, while the TCRdb copy is restricted to in-frame clones and leaves out a portion. V and J calls and clone size are as listed in that table; D and trimming were resolved from the DNA. Of fewer than 250,000 clones listed, about nine tenths are singletons. Sample: peripheral blood. The rearrangement uses TRBV10-3 and TRBJ2-2, with D perhaps matching TRBD1 (5 bases). This TCR was sampled from a man under 40 with COVID-19, enrolled during active disease. CDR3 region: CAISESTQGTGELFF. In nucleotides, the CDR3 is TGTGCCATCAGTGAGTCGACGCAGGGCACCGGGGAGCTGTTTTTT.